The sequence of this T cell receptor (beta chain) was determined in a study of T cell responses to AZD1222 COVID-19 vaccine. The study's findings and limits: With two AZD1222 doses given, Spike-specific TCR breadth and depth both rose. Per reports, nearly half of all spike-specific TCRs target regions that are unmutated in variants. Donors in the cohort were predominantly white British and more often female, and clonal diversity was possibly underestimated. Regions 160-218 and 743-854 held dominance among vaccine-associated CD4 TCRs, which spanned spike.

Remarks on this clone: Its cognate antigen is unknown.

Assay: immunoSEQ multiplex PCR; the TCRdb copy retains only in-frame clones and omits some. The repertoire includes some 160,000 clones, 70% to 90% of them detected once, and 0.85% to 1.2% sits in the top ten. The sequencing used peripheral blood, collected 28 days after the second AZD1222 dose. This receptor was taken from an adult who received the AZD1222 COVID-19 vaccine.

Written as DNA, the CDR3 is TGCGCCAGCAGGAGGCCTTTCCTAAAATCCGACCGTAACACTGAAGCTTTCTTT. Amino acid sequence: CASRRPFLKSDRNTEAFF. The chain employs TRBV10-2 and TRBJ1-1; the D is unclear. This CDR3 has 18 amino acids. The V end lost 6 bases, the J end lost 2 bases, and 25 bases lay between the germline ends. Germline loops: CDR1 WSHSY, CDR2 SAAADI.